The 15 T cell receptor beta chains presented below share a single source sample, sequenced in a study of shared clonotypes between healthy human individuals. This table comes from immunoSEQ multiplex PCR, and its TCRdb copy is limited to in-frame clones, with some not included. The table has about 770,000 clones, over 60% seen once; the top ten hold less than 2%. Material: memory CD4+ T cells sorted from blood. This sample's subset: CD45RA-negative fraction. Every receptor here comes from a woman in her 30s in good health.

The gene calls are TRBV12-5 and TRBJ2-7; 12 positions agree with TRBD1. Trimming cost V 2 bases and J 4 bases; bases outside gene matches: 21. The CDR3 is 21 residues long. Germline CDR1 reads LGHNT; CDR2 reads FRNRAP. The CDR3 sequence: CASGLILPGQGANIGHYEQYF. The CDR3 DNA reads as TGTGCTAGTGGTTTGATCCTACCGGGACAGGGGGCCAATATTGGCCATTACGAGCAGTACTTC.

V gene TRBV7-2 combines with J gene TRBJ2-7; 8 bases map to TRBD2. J gave up 0 bases and V 7 bases, and 5 bases lay outside the gene matches. This CDR3 has 14 amino acids. Per the germline V gene, CDR1 is SGHTA and CDR2 is FQGNSA. The CDR3 DNA reads as TGTGCCAGCACCTTCGGGGGGGCCTCCTACGAGCAGTACTTC. Protein: CASTFGGASYEQYF.

This clone showed up just a few times. The CDR3 here is CASRLDTSTGELFF. The CDR3 bases are TGTGCCAGCAGGCTGGACACCTCCACCGGGGAGCTGTTTTTT. V is TRBV6-5 and J is TRBJ2-2; possibly TRBD1 for D (5 bases). This CDR3 has 14 amino acids. In germline, CDR1 is MNHEY, CDR2 SVGAGI. V shed 6 bases and J shed 4 bases, with 12 bases lying between them.

The CDR3 nucleotides are TGTGCCAGCTCAACGCGGGCCCCGTTCACCGGGGAGCTGTTTTTT. Its translation: CASSTRAPFTGELFF. This chain uses TRBV18 with TRBJ2-2; possible D gene TRBD2, 5 bases. CDR1 is KGHSH, CDR2 LQKENI, per germline. Trimming cost V 5 bases and J 4 bases, with 14 bases left between them. This CDR3 spans 15 amino acids.

V gene TRBV28 combines with J gene TRBJ1-2; the match to TRBD1 covers 8 bases. Germline V gives CDR1 MDHEN, CDR2 SYDVKM. V gave up 6 bases and J gave up 5 bases; unmatched junction bases: 11. CDR3 length: 15 amino acids. DNA for the CDR3: TGTGCCAGCAGCCCCCTCCGGGACAGGCTTTATGGCTACACCTTC. Its protein is CASSPLRDRLYGYTF.

The chain employs TRBV28 and TRBJ2-3; D gene ambiguous. Per germline, CDR1 MDHEN and CDR2 SYDVKM. The CDR3 extends over 14 amino acids. Trimming pared 5 bases from V and 4 bases from J, leaving 13 bases between. The CDR3 DNA follows: TGTGCCAGCAGTCCGCCGAGTCGTTCAGATACGCAGTATTTT. This translates into CASSPPSRSDTQYF.

The V and J genes are TRBV7-2 and TRBJ2-4, with TRBD1 identical over 7 bases. V gave up 5 bases and J gave up 3 bases; unmatched junction bases: 13. CDR3 size: 17 residues. Germline V CDR1 and CDR2: SGHTA, FQGNSA. This chain's CDR3 is CASSASPQGVGKNIQYF. The CDR3 DNA reads as TGTGCCAGCAGCGCTAGCCCGCAGGGGGTAGGCAAAAACATTCAGTACTTC.

The rearrangement uses TRBV29-1 and TRBJ1-2; 11 nucleotides align to TRBD1. The V gene end was trimmed by 8 bases and the J gene end by 1 base; junction bases not matched to a gene: 6. Germline CDR1 reads SQVTM; CDR2 reads ANQGSEA. The CDR3 spans 14 residues. DNA of the CDR3: TGCAGCACCCCCGGGACAGGGGGTAACTATGGCTACACCTTC. Its translation: CSTPGTGGNYGYTF.

Regarding this clone: A much larger clone lies a single base off, so this may be a read error. The rearrangement links TRBV27 to TRBJ2-2; 7 nucleotides match TRBD1. V shed 6 bases, J shed 3 bases, and the junction held 7 bases outside the gene matches. The CDR3 sequence is 15 residues long. Per the germline V gene, CDR1 is MNHEY and CDR2 is SMNVEV (reference sequence). CDR3 bases: TGTGCCAGCAGCCTAGGGGACAGAGACACCGGGGAGCTGTTTTTT. Its translation is CASSLGDRDTGELFF.

A note on this clone: Other DNA sequences within the sample encode an identical CDR3. This sequence joins TRBV28 and TRBJ2-7; TRBD1 matches at 8 bases. CDR3 size: 14 residues. Trimming took 5 bases from V and 3 from J; bases not matched to a gene: 6. Germline V lookup: CDR1 MDHEN, CDR2 SYDVKM. As DNA, the CDR3 is TGTGCCAGCAGTCCACCACAGGGGGGCTACGAGCAGTACTTC. Encoded protein: CASSPPQGGYEQYF.

V is TRBV5-6 and J is TRBJ1-4; D possibly corresponds to TRBD1 (6 bases). V was shortened by 4 bases and J by 4 bases, with 14 bases between the two germline ends. CDR3 length equals 15 residues. Germline-derived CDR1 and CDR2 are SGHDT and YYEEEE. The CDR3: CASSVQGKYNEKLFF. The CDR3 DNA sequence: TGTGCCAGCAGCGTCCAGGGGAAGTATAATGAAAAACTGTTTTTT.

Comment on this clone: Other DNA sequences in this specimen translate into the identical CDR3. The chain is built from TRBV5-1 and TRBJ1-4; D is unclear. Trimming shortened V by 3 bases and J by 0 bases, and 9 bases separated the two germline ends. Germline CDR1 is SGHRS and CDR2 is YFSETQ. This CDR3 has 15 amino acids. The CDR3 DNA follows: TGCGCCAGCAGCTCTAGTACCGCAACTAATGAAAAACTGTTTTTT. This encodes CASSSSTATNEKLFF.

This chain joins TRBV2 and TRBJ2-1; tentatively, D is TRBD1 (6 bases). The germline V and J ends were trimmed by 8 bases and 1 base, with 12 bases remaining between them. The CDR3 totals 14 residues. The germline gives CDR1 SNHLY, CDR2 FYNNEI. CDR3 residues: CASLRGQSYNEQFF. CDR3 DNA: TGTGCCAGCTTGAGAGGACAGTCCTACAATGAGCAGTTCTTC.

The V and J genes are TRBV11-2 and TRBJ2-1; D call uncertain. This CDR3 is built from 15 residues. Germline V gene lookup returns CDR1 SGHAT and CDR2 FQNNGV. V shed 1 base and J shed 0 bases, with 7 bases lying between them. The CDR3 loop reads CASSLAASSYNEQFF. Here the CDR3 DNA reads TGTGCCAGCAGCTTAGCGGCTAGCTCCTACAATGAGCAGTTCTTC.

V gene TRBV2 combines with J gene TRBJ2-7; D is unresolved. V lost 6 bases to trimming and J lost 5 bases, with 8 bases between them. The length of the CDR3 is 11 residues. Looked up from germline, CDR1 is SNHLY and CDR2 is FYNNEI. Here the CDR3 reads CASRFTDEQYF. CDR3 bases: TGTGCCAGCAGATTCACGGACGAGCAGTACTTC.